What follows is one TCR beta chain and its context. As yet, its antigen is unknown. CD4+CD25+CD127- Tregs, CD4+CD25- non-Tregs, CD4 and CD8 cells were sorted. This sample is drawn from a study of Tregs in tolerant kidney transplant recipients. Study observations and caveats: Biological reproducibility was not directly addressed, but technical replication error appeared minimal. Findings come from small patient numbers and require larger validation.

Germline assignment: CDR1 MNHEY and CDR2 SVGAGI. This CDR3 spans 16 amino acids. Trimming left V 0 bases short and J 4 bases short, with 13 bases between. Sequenced by immunoSEQ multiplex PCR; TCRdb stores in-frame clones only, minus some. The sample shows hundreds of thousands of clones, roughly 84% of them seen only once. This chain joins TRBV6-5 and TRBJ1-5; D remains ambiguous. Sequenced: CD4+ T cells from blood. This receptor was taken from a human donor in good health. The CDR3 nucleotides read TGTGCCAGCAGTTACTCGCGAAGAGACACTAATCAGCCCCAGCATTTT. Translated: CASSYSRRDTNQPQHF.